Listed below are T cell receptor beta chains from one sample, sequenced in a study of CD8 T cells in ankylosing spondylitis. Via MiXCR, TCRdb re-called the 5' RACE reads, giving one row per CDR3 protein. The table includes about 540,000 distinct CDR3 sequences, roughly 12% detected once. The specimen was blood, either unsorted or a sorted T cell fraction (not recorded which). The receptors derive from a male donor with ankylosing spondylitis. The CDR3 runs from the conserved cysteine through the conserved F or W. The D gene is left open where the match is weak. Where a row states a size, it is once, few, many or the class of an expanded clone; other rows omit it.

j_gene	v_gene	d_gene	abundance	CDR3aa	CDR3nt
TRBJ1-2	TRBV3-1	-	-	CASSHGGMNNYGYTF	TGTGCCAGCAGCCACGGGGGGATGAATAACTATGGCTACACCTTC
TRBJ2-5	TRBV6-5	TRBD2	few	CASSYSGAGGQETQYF	TGTGCCAGCAGTTACTCAGGAGCGGGGGGCCAAGAGACCCAGTACTTC
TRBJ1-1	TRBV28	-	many	CASSWGTGTEAFF	TGTGCCAGCAGTTGGGGAACCGGGACAGAAGCTTTCTTT
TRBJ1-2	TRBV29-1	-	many	CSVANPGVRGGYTF	TGCAGCGTTGCCAACCCCGGGGTGAGGGGAGGCTACACCTTC
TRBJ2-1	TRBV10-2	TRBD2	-	CASRLAGNSYNEQFF	TGCGCCAGCAGGCTAGCGGGTAATTCCTACAATGAGCAGTTCTTC
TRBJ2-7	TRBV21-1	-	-	CASSSLTHDSSYEQYF	TGTGCCAGCAGCAGCCTCACACATGACAGCTCCTACGAGCAGTACTTC
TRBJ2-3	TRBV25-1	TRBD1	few	CASSEWEGQGVDTQYF	TGTGCCAGCAGTGAATGGGAGGGACAGGGAGTAGATACGCAGTATTTT
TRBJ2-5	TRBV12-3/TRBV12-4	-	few	CASSLGARTQYF	TGTGCCAGCAGTTTAGGCGCGCGGACCCAGTACTTC
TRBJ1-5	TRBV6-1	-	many	CASSTGEGYQPQHF	TGTGCCAGCAGCACCGGAGAGGGGTATCAGCCCCAGCATTTT
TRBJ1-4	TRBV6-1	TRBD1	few	CASSRRTGSMEKLFF	TGTGCCAGCAGTAGACGGACAGGGAGTATGGAAAAACTGTTTTTT
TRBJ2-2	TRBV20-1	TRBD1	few	CSARGTGIIGELFF	TGCAGTGCTAGGGGGACAGGGATTATCGGGGAGCTGTTTTTT
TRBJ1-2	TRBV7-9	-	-	CASSLYQTITYGYTF	TGTGCCAGCAGCTTATATCAGACGATAACCTATGGCTACACCTTC
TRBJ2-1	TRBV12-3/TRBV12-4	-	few	CASRPDRGDYNEQFF	TGTGCCAGCAGGCCTGACCGAGGGGACTACAATGAGCAGTTCTTC
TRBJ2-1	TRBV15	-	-	CATSSRVYNYNEQFF	TGTGCCACCTCCTCGCGGGTCTACAACTACAATGAGCAGTTCTTC
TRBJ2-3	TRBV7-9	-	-	CASSYSRHTDTQYF	TGTGCCAGCAGTTACTCAAGACACACCGATACGCAGTATTTT
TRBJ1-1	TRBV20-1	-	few	CSARVGKFISEAFF	TGCAGTGCTAGAGTTGGCAAGTTTATATCTGAAGCTTTCTTT
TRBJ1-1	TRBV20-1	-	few	CSATGMWGTEAFF	TGCAGTGCTACCGGGATGTGGGGCACTGAAGCTTTCTTT
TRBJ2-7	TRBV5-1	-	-	CASSLEGTLTYEQYF	TGCGCCAGCAGCTTAGAAGGGACACTCACCTACGAGCAGTACTTC
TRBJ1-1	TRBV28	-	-	CASSTPPNEAFF	TGTGCCAGCAGTACCCCGCCGAATGAAGCTTTCTTT
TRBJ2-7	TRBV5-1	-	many	CASSRNPGIDYEQYF	TGCGCCAGCAGCCGAAATCCGGGAATTGACTACGAGCAGTACTTC
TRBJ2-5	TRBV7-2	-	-	CASSPDPETQYF	TGTGCCAGCAGCCCGGACCCAGAGACCCAGTACTTC
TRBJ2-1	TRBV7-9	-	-	CASLAAGSYNEQFF	TGTGCCAGTTTAGCGGCCGGCTCCTACAATGAGCAGTTCTTC
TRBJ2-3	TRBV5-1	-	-	CASSKADLGTDTQYF	TGCGCCAGCAGCAAAGCGGATTTGGGCACAGATACGCAGTATTTT